The text below deals with one TCR beta chain. Germline V gene sequence: CDR1 GTSNPN, CDR2 SVGIG (reference sequence). V lost 7 bases, J lost 3 bases, and 4 bases stayed unmatched. This CDR3 is built from 15 residues. The sample originates from a study of control samples from healthy donors and cancer patients. The protocol was immunoSEQ multiplex PCR, while the TCRdb copy is restricted to in-frame clones and leaves out a portion. The data contain tens of thousands of clones, about 88% of them seen just once; the ten biggest clones take up roughly 1.6%. Sequenced material: PBMCs. The sequence came from a woman between 40 and 55 years old with lung cancer. The gene calls are TRBV30 and TRBJ2-1; 15 bases agree with TRBD2. The CDR3 here is CALRTSGGGYNEQFF. CDR3 nucleotide sequence: TGTGCCTTAAGGACTAGCGGGGGGGGCTACAATGAGCAGTTCTTC.